Following are 32 T cell receptor beta chains from one sample sequenced in a study of CD8+CD57+ T cells in acquired aplastic anemia listed by TCRdb under 2018. Expansion of CD8+CD57+ cells had been shown by flow cytometry in the patients chosen for sequencing. For sequencing, an Illumina HiSeq 2000 was employed. Genomic DNA served as template for TCR beta VDJ combination and CDR3 sequence profiling. TCRdb reprocessing: public reads trimmed at Q25 with fastp, clones called with MiXCR, in-frame beta chains kept. Entries are consolidated by CDR3 protein sequence, retaining the most common genes and DNA. Across this sample there are 450,000 to 550,000 distinct CDR3 sequences, with around 30% seen only once. Less than 0.85% of the sample goes to the ten largest clones. The sequenced sample consisted of sorted CD4+, CD8+, or CD8+CD57+ T cells (not recorded which) from PBMCs. The receptors were gathered from a human donor with aplastic anemia.

This clonotype was counted a single time. The chain carries TRBV7-3 and TRBJ1-2; 7 nucleotides match TRBD1. Per germline, CDR1 SGHTA and CDR2 FQGTGA. CDR3 length equals 15 residues. Germline trimming cut 6 bases from V and 4 bases from J; bases unmatched to any gene: 11. The CDR3 spells CASSPDTGTAYGYTF. The CDR3, as DNA: TGTGCCAGCAGTCCGGACACCGGGACAGCCTATGGCTACACCTTC.

The chain is built from TRBV4-3 and TRBJ1-6; 9 bases are a match to TRBD1. Germline lookup yields CDR1 LGHNA and CDR2 YSLEER. The trim removed 0 bases at V and 9 bases at J, leaving 9 bases unmatched. The CDR3 runs to 17 residues. DNA for the CDR3: TGCGCCAGCAGCCAAGATTTCGGGACAGGGTTTCTTTCACCCCTCCACTTT. Translated, it gives CASSQDFGTGFLSPLHF.

This clonotype was counted a few times. The chain employs TRBV20-1 and TRBJ1-1; unclear D gene. The V gene lost 2 bases and the J gene lost 0 bases, with 1 base spanning the gap. The length of the CDR3 is 11 residues. Per germline, CDR1 DFQATT and CDR2 SNEGSKA (reference sequence). The CDR3 spells CSARMNTEAFF. In DNA form, the CDR3 reads TGCAGTGCTAGAATGAACACTGAAGCTTTCTTT.

This chain joins TRBV7-3 and TRBJ1-1, with D possibly matching TRBD1 (5 bases). Trimming took 5 bases from V and 4 from J, leaving 11 bases between them. Germline-derived CDR1 and CDR2 are SGHTA and FQGTGA. The CDR3 totals 13 residues. CDR3 nucleotides: TGTGCCAGCAGCATGGGGCTGGGCACTGAAGCTTTCTTT. It is translated as CASSMGLGTEAFF.

This rearrangement joins TRBV15 to TRBJ2-7; possibly TRBD1 or TRBD2 for D (6 bases each). Trimming removed 4 bases from V and 4 bases from J, with 14 bases in between. The CDR3 loop spans 14 amino acids. The germline V gene has CDR1 LNHNV and CDR2 YYDKDF (reference sequence). The CDR3 spells CATSNGGSVYEQYF. CDR3 sequence (DNA): TGTGCCACCAGCAACGGGGGCAGCGTGTACGAGCAGTACTTC.

This clonotype occurred a few times. V gene TRBV7-2 combines with J gene TRBJ2-3; tentatively, D is TRBD2 (6 bases). Germline V gene data show CDR1 as SGHTA and CDR2 as FQGNSA. CDR3 length: 14 residues. The V end lost 5 bases, the J end lost 4 bases, and 13 bases lay between the germline ends. CDR3 in amino acids: CASSEGLGADTQYF. The CDR3 coding sequence is TGTGCCAGCAGCGAGGGACTGGGGGCAGATACGCAGTATTTT.

This sequence joins TRBV7-3 and TRBJ2-7, with D uncertain. Trimming stripped 5 bases from V and 1 base from J, with 9 bases between. The germline V gene encodes CDR1 SGHTA and CDR2 FQGTGA. The CDR3 runs to 13 residues. CDR3 DNA: TGTGCCAGCAGCGACCCAACTTCCTACGAGCAGTACTTC. It is translated as CASSDPTSYEQYF. The full variable domain, with the rest looked up from reference TRBV7-3 and TRBJ2-7, is GAGVSQTPSNKVTEKGKYVELRCDPISGHTALYWYRQSLGQGPEFLIYFQGTGAADDSGLPNDRFFAVRPEGSVSTLKIQRTERGDSAVYLCASSDPTSYEQYFGPGTRLTVT.

Turning to this clonotype: The junction differs from germline at one of its ends, possibly a read error. This chain joins TRBV5-1 and TRBJ2-1; 7 positions match TRBD2. Germline CDR1 is SGHRS and CDR2 is YFSETQ. This CDR3 is built from 13 residues. The CDR3 region has the DNA TGCGCCGGCAGCTTGGGACTATTGAATGAGCAGTTCTTC. Residues: CAGSLGLLNEQFF.

This clonotype has only a few counts. The rearrangement links TRBV9 to TRBJ2-7; D remains ambiguous. V lost 0 bases to trimming and J lost 2 bases, with 12 bases between them. The CDR3 spans 15 residues. CDR1 is SGDLS and CDR2 is YYNGEE in the germline V gene. The CDR3 sequence is CASSVDPYDTYEQYF. DNA for the CDR3: TGTGCCAGCAGCGTAGACCCTTATGATACCTACGAGCAGTACTTC.

The DNA of the CDR3 is TGCGCCAGCAGAATATCAGGGCACGAGACCCAGTACTTC. It codes for CASRISGHETQYF. This chain links TRBV5-1 with TRBJ2-5, with D possibly matching TRBD1 (5 bases). The germline V gene has CDR1 SGHRS and CDR2 YFSETQ. V was shortened by 5 bases and J by 5 bases, with 13 bases between the two germline ends. The CDR3 spans 13 residues.

The table lists this clonotype with many counts. The gene calls are TRBV19 and TRBJ1-2, with D possibly matching TRBD1 (5 bases). CDR3 length equals 13 residues. The V gene's germline CDR1 is LNHDA and CDR2 SQIVND (reference sequence). Trimming shortened V by 3 bases and J by 7 bases, and 12 bases separated the two germline ends. This CDR3 reads CASSIRGDAGYTF. DNA for the CDR3: TGTGCCAGTAGTATCAGAGGGGACGCTGGCTACACCTTC. The whole variable domain, filled in from reference TRBV19 and TRBJ1-2, reads DGGITQSPKYLFRKEGQNVTLSCEQNLNHDAMYWYRQDPGQGLRLIYYSQIVNDFQKGDIAEGYSVSREKKESFPLTVTSAQKNPTAFYLCASSIRGDAGYTFGSGTRLTVV.

The sample holds many counts of this clonotype. The chain recombines TRBV4-2 with TRBJ1-1; weak D call: TRBD1 (5 bases). Trimming removed 5 bases from V and 5 bases from J, with 15 bases in between. This CDR3 has 14 amino acids. Germline CDR1 LGHNA, CDR2 YNFKEQ. CDR3 DNA sequence: TGTGCCAGCAGCATCAACCCCAGGGATACTGAAGCTTTCTTT. It yields the protein CASSINPRDTEAFF.

The chain carries TRBV12-5 and TRBJ2-3; D is undetermined. This CDR3 contains 13 residues. Trimming removed 1 base from V and 0 bases from J, with 2 bases in between. Germline V lookup: CDR1 LGHNT, CDR2 FRNRAP. The CDR3 sequence: CASGLESTDTQYF. The CDR3 nucleotides are TGTGCTAGTGGTTTGGAAAGCACAGATACGCAGTATTTT.

This clonotype has only a few counts. J is TRBJ2-2 and V is TRBV2, with TRBD2 as a possible D gene (5 bases). The germline CDR1 and CDR2 sequences are SNHLY and FYNNEI. There are 16 residues in the CDR3. Trimming took off 2 bases at V and 0 bases at J, with 10 bases between the two ends. CDR3 DNA: TGTGCCAGCAGTGAAAGAGAGGGAACGAACACCGGGGAGCTGTTTTTT. Translation gives CASSEREGTNTGELFF.

Comment on this clonotype: One junction end disagrees with the germline gene, perhaps due to a read error. The chain links TRBV7-7 to TRBJ1-2; perhaps TRBD1 as D (6 bases). The CDR3 consists of 16 residues. Germline CDR1 and CDR2: SSHAT and FNYEAQ (reference sequence). The CDR3 region has the DNA TGTGCTAGCAGCTTGGGGCGGATAGGACAGAACTATGGCTACACCTTC. Its protein is CASSLGRIGQNYGYTF.

The chain employs TRBV15 and TRBJ2-5; D is perhaps TRBD2 (7 bases). V shed 2 bases and J shed 5 bases, with 18 bases lying between them. The CDR3 length is 16 residues. From germline, CDR1 is LNHNV and CDR2 YYDKDF (reference sequence). In DNA, the CDR3 is TGTGCCACCAGCAGAAAACGGGGGGCCGTAGGGGAGACCCAGTACTTC. Its translation is CATSRKRGAVGETQYF.

Comment on this clonotype: A single base separates this from a much larger clone, so it may be a read error. The V gene is TRBV20-1, the J gene TRBJ2-7; 8 bases line up with TRBD2. Germline V gene lookup returns CDR1 DFQATT and CDR2 SNEGSKA (reference sequence). The CDR3 runs 14 residues. CDR3 in DNA: TGCAGTGCTAGCCAGTCTACTAGCGGTTCCGAGCGGTACTTC. Translating it yields CSASQSTSGSERYF.

This chain joins TRBV4-3 and TRBJ2-1; TRBD2 agrees at 11 bases. This CDR3 has 14 residues. CDR1 and CDR2 from the germline V gene are LGHNA and YSLEER. V shed 0 bases and J 15 bases; nucleotides not matched to a gene: 7. This CDR3 is CASSQELLAGGVFF. DNA of the CDR3: TGCGCCAGCAGCCAAGAGTTGCTAGCGGGGGGTGTGTTCTTC.

The CDR3 here is CASSKRQSNTEAFF. The CDR3 nucleotides read TGTGCCAGCAGTAAAAGACAGTCAAACACTGAAGCTTTCTTT. The rearrangement joins TRBV6-1 to TRBJ1-1; weak D call: TRBD1 (5 bases). Germline V lookup: CDR1 MNHNS, CDR2 SASEGT. The CDR3 runs 14 residues. The ends were cut back, 5 bases at V and 2 bases at J, with 12 bases in the middle.

This clonotype occurred a few times. The chain has TRBV7-3 and TRBJ2-7; D might be TRBD1 (5 bases). Trimming shortened V by 2 bases and J by 2 bases, and 13 bases separated the two germline ends. The CDR3 is made up of 15 amino acids. Germline V gene data show CDR1 as SGHTA and CDR2 as FQGTGA. CDR3 loop: CASSLSRAVAYEQYF. The DNA for the CDR3 is TGTGCCAGCAGCTTATCCAGGGCAGTCGCCTACGAGCAGTACTTC.

The rearrangement joins TRBV19 to TRBJ2-7, with 13 positions matching TRBD2. V lost 5 bases and J lost 6; bases outside the gene matches: 13. Germline-derived CDR1 and CDR2 are LNHDA and SQIVND (reference sequence). This CDR3 is 17 amino acids long. The CDR3: CASSANPGLAGKVEQYF. The CDR3 DNA is TGTGCCAGTAGTGCCAACCCGGGACTAGCGGGAAAAGTCGAGCAGTACTTC.

The chain is built from TRBV20-1 and TRBJ2-7, with TRBD2 as a possible D gene (6 bases). V dropped 5 bases and J dropped 6 bases, with 26 bases sitting between them. Germline CDR1 and CDR2: DFQATT and SNEGSKA (reference sequence). The CDR3 is made up of 16 amino acids. This chain's CDR3 is CSAHHPTSTPSGEQYF. The CDR3 DNA is TGCAGTGCTCACCATCCGACTAGTACCCCCTCGGGCGAGCAGTACTTC.

V and J are TRBV7-2 and TRBJ2-7; D may be TRBD1 (6 bases). From germline, CDR1 is SGHTA and CDR2 FQGNSA. V dropped 2 bases and J dropped 0 bases, with 11 bases sitting between them. This CDR3 comprises 15 residues. The CDR3 sequence is CASSLRQASSYEQYF. The CDR3, as DNA: TGTGCCAGCAGCTTACGACAGGCCAGCTCCTACGAGCAGTACTTC.

Points on this clonotype: This likely comes from a read error, as the CDR3 has no conserved phenylalanine or tryptophan at its end. The DNA is left out, because the CDR3 cannot be placed on it with certainty; the CDR3 is given as TCRdb lists it. This chain links TRBV29-1 with TRBJ2-6. The V gene's germline CDR1 is SQVTM and CDR2 ANQGSEA. Counting both end residues, the CDR3 totals 8 amino acids. CDR3 sequence: CSVEGNTY.

The CDR3 bases are TGTGCCAGCAGCCTAGACAGGGGTCACGAGCAGTACTTC. This translates into CASSLDRGHEQYF. This rearrangement joins TRBV2 to TRBJ2-7, with TRBD1 identical over 8 bases. Trimming took 6 bases from V and 5 from J; bases not matched to a gene: 6. Germline-derived CDR1 and CDR2 are SNHLY and FYNNEI. The CDR3 length is 13 residues. Using reference TRBV2 and TRBJ2-7 for the parts outside the CDR3, the full variable domain is EPEVTQTPSHQVTQMGQEVILRCVPISNHLYFYWYRQILGQKVEFLVSFYNNEISEKSEIFDDQFSVERPDGSNFTLKIRSTKLEDSAMYFCASSLDRGHEQYFGPGTRLTVT.

This clonotype was observed a few times. The J gene is TRBJ2-7, the V gene TRBV25-1; D possibly matches TRBD1 or TRBD2 (6 bases each). The CDR3 has 14 amino acids. Trimming left V 5 bases short and J 3 bases short, with 14 bases between. CDR1 MGHDK and CDR2 SYGVNS come from the germline V gene. For the CDR3, the DNA is TGTGCCAGCAGTTTGGCGGGACAAAACTACGAGCAGTACTTC. As protein: CASSLAGQNYEQYF.

With regard to this clonotype: Just one base apart from a much larger clone, this may be a read error. The rearrangement links TRBV2 to TRBJ1-6, with D tentatively TRBD1 (5 bases). CDR1 and CDR2 from the germline V gene are SNHLY and FYNNEI. The CDR3 loop spans 15 amino acids. CDR3 coding DNA: TGTGCCAACAGTGAAGGCGGGGCAGGTTATTCACCCCTCCACTTT. Amino acid sequence: CANSEGGAGYSPLHF.

The rearrangement joins TRBV9 to TRBJ2-5; 12 nucleotides match TRBD2. Unmatched junction bases numbered 5, after V lost 0 bases and J lost 2 bases. This CDR3 is built from 17 residues. Germline loops: CDR1 SGDLS, CDR2 YYNGEE. CDR3 amino acids: CASSVGLAGASQETQYF. In DNA, the CDR3 is TGTGCCAGCAGCGTAGGACTAGCGGGGGCATCACAAGAGACCCAGTACTTC.

This clonotype was observed at least ten times. The chain employs TRBV2 and TRBJ2-6; TRBD1 is a possible D gene (6 bases). Per germline, CDR1 SNHLY and CDR2 FYNNEI. Trimming left V 5 bases short and J 3 bases short, with 14 bases between. The CDR3 totals 16 residues. This chain's CDR3 is CASSTGYGSGANVLTF. CDR3 DNA: TGTGCCAGCAGTACAGGGTATGGGAGTGGGGCCAACGTCCTGACTTTC. Full variable domain (outside the CDR3, taken from reference TRBV2 and TRBJ2-6): EPEVTQTPSHQVTQMGQEVILRCVPISNHLYFYWYRQILGQKVEFLVSFYNNEISEKSEIFDDQFSVERPDGSNFTLKIRSTKLEDSAMYFCASSTGYGSGANVLTFGAGSRLTVL.

The chain recombines TRBV4-2 with TRBJ2-1; D might be TRBD1 (5 bases). The germline gives CDR1 LGHNA, CDR2 YNFKEQ. V lost 4 bases, J lost 6 bases, and 16 bases lay in between. This CDR3 is built from 15 residues. The CDR3 sequence: CASSPKSTQGNEQFF. For the CDR3, the DNA is TGTGCCAGCAGCCCCAAATCGACTCAGGGCAATGAGCAGTTCTTC.

This clonotype occurred once. This rearrangement joins TRBV11-2 to TRBJ1-6, with 12 bases that match TRBD1. V shed 8 bases, J shed 10 bases, and the junction held 21 bases outside the gene matches. The CDR3 has 19 residues. Germline V gene sequence: CDR1 SGHAT, CDR2 FQNNGV. The CDR3 spells CASGIGGQGAQGMGSPLHF. CDR3 nucleotide sequence: TGTGCCAGCGGCATAGGGGGACAGGGGGCTCAGGGGATGGGGTCACCCCTCCACTTT.

This clonotype was seen ten or more times. This chain uses TRBV20-1 with TRBJ2-7, with TRBD1 matching over 10 bases. Per the germline V gene, CDR1 is DFQATT and CDR2 is SNEGSKA (reference sequence). V gave up 6 bases and J gave up 7 bases; unmatched junction bases: 9. The CDR3 spans 13 residues. The CDR3 region is CSATGQGLLEQYF. As DNA, the CDR3 is TGCAGTGCAACGGGACAGGGGTTACTTGAGCAGTACTTC.